This T cell receptor beta chain was recorded in a study of T cell responses to AZD1222 COVID-19 vaccine. At the level of the study: Second-dose recipients at about 4 or about 12 weeks were treated as one pooled group.

V shed 5 bases and J shed 1 base, with 9 bases lying between them. Germline CDR1 is SEHNR and CDR2 is FQNEAQ (reference sequence). The CDR3 runs 13 residues. Data came from immunoSEQ multiplex PCR; TCRdb stores just in-frame clones and leaves some out. The table has around 83,000 clones, just over 90% seen once; the top ten hold approximately 5.2%. As for this clone: Its antigen is unidentified.

Whole-study results and caveats: No repertoire was sampled before or during the peak T cell response, only after it. Spike-specific TCR breadth and depth rose after two AZD1222 doses. The donor cohort was predominantly white British with a female majority, and clonal diversity may have been underestimated.

The specimen was peripheral blood, collected on day 0 of AZD1222 vaccination. V usage is TRBV7-9 and J usage is TRBJ2-7; D is unresolved. The receptor was derived from an adult in good health. CDR3 nucleotides: TGTGCCAGCAGCCCGCGGTTGTCCTACGAGCAGTACTTC. Its protein product is CASSPRLSYEQYF.